This T cell receptor beta chain comes out of a study of T cell responses to AZD1222 COVID-19 vaccine. Clones were read by immunoSEQ multiplex PCR, and TCRdb kept only the in-frame ones, dropping some. The sample carries approximately 150,000 clones, roughly 94% recorded once. The germline gives CDR1 LGHDT, CDR2 YNNKEL (reference sequence). V dropped 3 bases and J dropped 4 bases, with 17 bases sitting between them. CDR3 length equals 16 residues. The chain combines TRBV3-1 (or the pseudogene TRBV3-2) with TRBJ2-3; D is ambiguous. Sequences were derived from peripheral blood, sampled 28 days after the second AZD1222 dose. This clonotype was obtained from an adult who received the AZD1222 COVID-19 vaccine. The CDR3 sequence: CASSQVPESAPDTQYF. Here the CDR3 DNA reads TGTGCCAGCAGCCAGGTCCCAGAATCGGCACCAGATACGCAGTATTTT.